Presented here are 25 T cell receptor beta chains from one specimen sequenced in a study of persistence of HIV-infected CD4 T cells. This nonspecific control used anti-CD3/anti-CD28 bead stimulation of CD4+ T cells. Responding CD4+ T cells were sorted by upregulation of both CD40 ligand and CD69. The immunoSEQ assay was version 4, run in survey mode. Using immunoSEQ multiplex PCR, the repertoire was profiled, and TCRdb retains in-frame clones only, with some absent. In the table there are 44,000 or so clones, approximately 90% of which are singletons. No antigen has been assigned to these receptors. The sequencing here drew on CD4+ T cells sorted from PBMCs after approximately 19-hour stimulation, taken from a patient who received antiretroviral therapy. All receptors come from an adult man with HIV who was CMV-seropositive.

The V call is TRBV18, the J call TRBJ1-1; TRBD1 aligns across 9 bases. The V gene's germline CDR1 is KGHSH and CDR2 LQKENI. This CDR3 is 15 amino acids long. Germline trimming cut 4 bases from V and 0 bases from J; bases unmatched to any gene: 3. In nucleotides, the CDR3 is TGTGCCAGCTCACTACGACAGGGGGTGAACACTGAAGCTTTCTTT. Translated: CASSLRQGVNTEAFF.

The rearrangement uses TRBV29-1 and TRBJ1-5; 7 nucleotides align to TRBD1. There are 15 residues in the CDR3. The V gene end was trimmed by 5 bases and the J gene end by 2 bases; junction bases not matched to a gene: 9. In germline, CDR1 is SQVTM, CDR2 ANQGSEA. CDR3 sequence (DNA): TGCAGCGTTATTGCAGGGGGAACCGGCAATCAGCCCCAGCATTTT. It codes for CSVIAGGTGNQPQHF.

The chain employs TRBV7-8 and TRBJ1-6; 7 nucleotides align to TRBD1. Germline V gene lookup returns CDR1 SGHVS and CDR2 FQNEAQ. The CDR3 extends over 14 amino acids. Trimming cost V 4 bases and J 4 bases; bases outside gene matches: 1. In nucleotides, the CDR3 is TGTGCCAGCAGCTCGGGACAGTATAATTCACCCCTCCACTTT. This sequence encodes CASSSGQYNSPLHF.

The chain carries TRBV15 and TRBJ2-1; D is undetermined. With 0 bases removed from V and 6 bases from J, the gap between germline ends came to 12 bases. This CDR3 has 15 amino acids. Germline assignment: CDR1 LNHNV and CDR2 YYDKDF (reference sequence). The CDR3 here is CATSRDASACNEQFF. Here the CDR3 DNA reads TGTGCCACCAGCAGAGATGCGTCAGCCTGCAATGAGCAGTTCTTC.

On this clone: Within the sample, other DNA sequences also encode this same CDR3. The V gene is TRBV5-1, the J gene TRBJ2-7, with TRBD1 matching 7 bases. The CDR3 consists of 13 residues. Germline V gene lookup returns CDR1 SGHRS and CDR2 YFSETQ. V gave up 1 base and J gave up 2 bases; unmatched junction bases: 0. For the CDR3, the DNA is TGCGCCAGCAGCTTGACAGGGGCCTACGAGCAGTACTTC. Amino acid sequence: CASSLTGAYEQYF.

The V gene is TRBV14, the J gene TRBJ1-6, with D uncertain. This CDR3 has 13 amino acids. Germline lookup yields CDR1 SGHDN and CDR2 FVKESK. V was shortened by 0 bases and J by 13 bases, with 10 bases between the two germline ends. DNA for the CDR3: TGTGCCAGCAGCCAAGATTGGACGGGTCCCCTCCACTTT. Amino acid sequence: CASSQDWTGPLHF.

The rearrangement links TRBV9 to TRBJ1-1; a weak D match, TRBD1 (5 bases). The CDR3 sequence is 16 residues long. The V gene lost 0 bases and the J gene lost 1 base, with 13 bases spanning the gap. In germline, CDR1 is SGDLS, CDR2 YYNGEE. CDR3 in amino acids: CASSVAMRGSNTEAFF. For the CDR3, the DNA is TGTGCCAGCAGCGTAGCTATGAGGGGTTCGAACACTGAAGCTTTCTTT.

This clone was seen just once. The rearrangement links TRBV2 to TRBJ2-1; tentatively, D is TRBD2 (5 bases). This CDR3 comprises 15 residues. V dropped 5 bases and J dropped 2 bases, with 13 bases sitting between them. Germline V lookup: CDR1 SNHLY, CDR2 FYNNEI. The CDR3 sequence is CASSPKEGAYNEQFF. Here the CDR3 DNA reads TGTGCCAGCAGTCCCAAAGAGGGCGCCTACAATGAGCAGTTCTTC.

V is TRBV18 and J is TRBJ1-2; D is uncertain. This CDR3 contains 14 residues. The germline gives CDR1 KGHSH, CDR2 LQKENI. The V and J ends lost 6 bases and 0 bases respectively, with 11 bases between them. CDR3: CASSSIDANYGYTF. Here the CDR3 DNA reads TGTGCCAGCTCCTCTATAGATGCTAACTATGGCTACACCTTC.

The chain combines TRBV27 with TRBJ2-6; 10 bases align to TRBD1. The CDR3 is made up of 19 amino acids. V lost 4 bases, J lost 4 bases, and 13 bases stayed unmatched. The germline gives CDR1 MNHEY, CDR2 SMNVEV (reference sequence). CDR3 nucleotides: TGTGCCAGCAGTTACCTGGGACAGGGGTCTCGGCCGGGGGCCAACGTCCTGACTTTC. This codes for CASSYLGQGSRPGANVLTF.

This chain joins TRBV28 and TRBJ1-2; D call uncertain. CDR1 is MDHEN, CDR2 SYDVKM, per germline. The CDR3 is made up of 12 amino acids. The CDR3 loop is CAVLEAPYGYTF. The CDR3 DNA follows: TGTGCGGTCTTGGAGGCGCCCTATGGCTACACCTTC.

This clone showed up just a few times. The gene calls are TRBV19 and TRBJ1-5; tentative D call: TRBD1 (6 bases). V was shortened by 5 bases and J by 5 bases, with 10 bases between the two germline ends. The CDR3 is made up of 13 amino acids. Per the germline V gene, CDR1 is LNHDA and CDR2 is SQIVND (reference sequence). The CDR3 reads CASSVAGDQPQHF. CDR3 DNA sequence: TGTGCCAGTAGTGTGGCAGGGGATCAGCCCCAGCATTTT.

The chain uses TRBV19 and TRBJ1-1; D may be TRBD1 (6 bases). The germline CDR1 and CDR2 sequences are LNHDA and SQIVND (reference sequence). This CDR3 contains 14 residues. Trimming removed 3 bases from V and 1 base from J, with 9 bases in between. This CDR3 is CASSMYRANTEAFF. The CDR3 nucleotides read TGTGCCAGTAGTATGTACAGGGCGAACACTGAAGCTTTCTTT.

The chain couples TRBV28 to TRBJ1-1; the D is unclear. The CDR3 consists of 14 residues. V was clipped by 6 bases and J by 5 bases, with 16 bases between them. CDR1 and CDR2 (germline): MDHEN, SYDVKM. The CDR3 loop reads CASSRRETWTEAFF. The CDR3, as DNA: TGTGCCAGCAGCCGGAGGGAGACGTGGACTGAAGCTTTCTTT. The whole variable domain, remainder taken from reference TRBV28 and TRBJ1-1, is DVKVTQSSRYLVKRTGEKVFLECVQDMDHENMFWYRQDPGLGLRLIYFSYDVKMKEKGDIPEGYSVSREKKERFSLILESASTNQTSMYLCASSRRETWTEAFFGQGTRLTVV.

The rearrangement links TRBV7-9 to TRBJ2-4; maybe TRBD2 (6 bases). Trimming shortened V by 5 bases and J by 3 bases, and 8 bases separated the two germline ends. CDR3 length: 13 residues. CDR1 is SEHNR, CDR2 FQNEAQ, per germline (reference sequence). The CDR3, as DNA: TGTGCCAGCAGCCCGGGGGACAAAAACATTCAGTACTTC. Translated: CASSPGDKNIQYF. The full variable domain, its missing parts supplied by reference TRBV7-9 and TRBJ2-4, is DTGVSQNPRHKITKRGQNVTFRCDPISEHNRLYWYRQTLGQGPEFLTYFQNEAQLEKSRLLSDRFSAERPKGSFSTLEIQRTEQGDSAMYLCASSPGDKNIQYFGAGTRLSVL.

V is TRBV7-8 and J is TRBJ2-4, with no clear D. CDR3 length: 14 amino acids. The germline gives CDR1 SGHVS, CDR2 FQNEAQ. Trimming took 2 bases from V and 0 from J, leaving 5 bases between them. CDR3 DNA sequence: TGTGCCAGCAGCTTAACCTCAGCCAAAAACATTCAGTACTTC. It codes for CASSLTSAKNIQYF.

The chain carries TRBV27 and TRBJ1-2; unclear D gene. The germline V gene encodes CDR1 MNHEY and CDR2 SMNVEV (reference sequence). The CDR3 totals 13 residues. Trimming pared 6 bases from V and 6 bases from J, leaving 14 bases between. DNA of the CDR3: TGTGCCAGCAGATCGGACGGCAGGAATGGCTACACCTTC. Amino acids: CASRSDGRNGYTF.

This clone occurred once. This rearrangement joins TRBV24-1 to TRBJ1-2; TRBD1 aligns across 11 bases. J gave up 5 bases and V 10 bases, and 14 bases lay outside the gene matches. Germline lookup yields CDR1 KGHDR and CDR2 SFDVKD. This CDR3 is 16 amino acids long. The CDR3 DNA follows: TGTGCCACTCAAGGACAGGGGGCCCTGAACTGGTATGGCTACACCTTC. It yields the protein CATQGQGALNWYGYTF.

CDR3 amino acids: CASSPGLLPINTEAFF. The CDR3 DNA follows: TGCGCCAGCAGCCCCGGACTATTGCCCATAAACACTGAAGCTTTCTTT. V gene TRBV5-1 combines with J gene TRBJ1-1; D is undetermined. V lost 4 bases and J 2 bases, leaving 18 bases between the germline ends. The germline V gene has CDR1 SGHRS and CDR2 YFSETQ. The CDR3 is 16 amino acids.

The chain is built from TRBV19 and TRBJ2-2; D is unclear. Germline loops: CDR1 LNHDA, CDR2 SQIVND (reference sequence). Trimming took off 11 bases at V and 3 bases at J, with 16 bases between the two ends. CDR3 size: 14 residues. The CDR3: CAHFPNSYTGELFF. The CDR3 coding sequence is TGTGCCCACTTCCCGAACAGTTACACCGGGGAGCTGTTTTTT.

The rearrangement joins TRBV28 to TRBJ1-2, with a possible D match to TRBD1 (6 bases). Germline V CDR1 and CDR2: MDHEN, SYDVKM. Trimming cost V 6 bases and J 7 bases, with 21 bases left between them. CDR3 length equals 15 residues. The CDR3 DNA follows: TGTGCCAGCAGGGCCTTGTGGGGGGCAGTGGGTGGCTACACCTTC. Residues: CASRALWGAVGGYTF.

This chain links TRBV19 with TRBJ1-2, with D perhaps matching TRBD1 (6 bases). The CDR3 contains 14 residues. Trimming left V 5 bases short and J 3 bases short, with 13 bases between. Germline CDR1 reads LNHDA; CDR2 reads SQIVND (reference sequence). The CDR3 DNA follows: TGTGCCAGTAGTTCTGGGGGCGCGTACTATGGCTACACCTTC. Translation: CASSSGGAYYGYTF.

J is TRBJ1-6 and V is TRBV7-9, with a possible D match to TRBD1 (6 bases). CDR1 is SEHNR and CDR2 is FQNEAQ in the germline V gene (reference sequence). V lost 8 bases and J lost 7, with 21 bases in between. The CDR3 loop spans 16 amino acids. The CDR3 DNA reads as TGTGCCAGCCGGATCGGGGGGGCTGGGCAAAATTCACCCCTCCACTTT. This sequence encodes CASRIGGAGQNSPLHF.

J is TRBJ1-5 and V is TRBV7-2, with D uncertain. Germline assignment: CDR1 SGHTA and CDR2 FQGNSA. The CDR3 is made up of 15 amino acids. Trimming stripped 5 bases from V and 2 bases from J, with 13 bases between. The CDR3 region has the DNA TGTGCCAGCAGCCCGCTCGGCGGCGGCAATCAGCCCCAGCATTTT. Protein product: CASSPLGGGNQPQHF.

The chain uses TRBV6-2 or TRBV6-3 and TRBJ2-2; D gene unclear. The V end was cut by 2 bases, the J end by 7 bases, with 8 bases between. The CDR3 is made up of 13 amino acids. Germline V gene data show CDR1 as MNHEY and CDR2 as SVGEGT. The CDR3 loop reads CASSYQGGGELFF. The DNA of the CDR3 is TGTGCCAGCAGTTACCAAGGTGGCGGGGAGCTGTTTTTT.